This is a list of T cell receptor beta chains from one sample in a study of blood T cells in healthy people across ages. TCRdb itself ran the 5' RACE reads through MiXCR, one entry per CDR3 protein. The data show hundreds of thousands of distinct CDR3 sequences, about 25% seen once. These data were also filed under a second study, of T cells of mothers and their children.

Sequencing input: blood. These receptors came from a boy between 10 and 17 years old in good health. Both conserved end residues are part of each CDR3. The order of the fields is CDR3 DNA, CDR3 protein, D gene, clone size, V gene, J gene. A D gene is named only where the DNA matches it firmly. Clone size is not always given. Where it is, it says once, few, many or a class for expanded clones.

cdr3_nt: TGTGCCAGCAGCGCCCGCAGGGAAGGCGAGACCCAGTACTTC
cdr3_aa: CASSARREGETQYF
d_call: NA
clone_size: NA
v_call: TRBV9
j_call: TRBJ2-5

cdr3_nt: TGTGCCAGCAGCCCTAGGGGAGCGCAGTATTTT
cdr3_aa: CASSPRGAQYF
d_call: NA
clone_size: NA
v_call: TRBV11-2
j_call: TRBJ2-3

cdr3_nt: TGTGCCAGCAGCCCGGACAAGGCAACTAATGAAAAACTGTTTTTT
cdr3_aa: CASSPDKATNEKLFF
d_call: NA
clone_size: NA
v_call: TRBV12-3/TRBV12-4
j_call: TRBJ1-4

cdr3_nt: TGTGCCAGCAGTTCCTTAGACGGCGGGACTTTGAGCTCCTACGAGCAGTACTTC
cdr3_aa: CASSSLDGGTLSSYEQYF
d_call: NA
clone_size: few
v_call: TRBV28
j_call: TRBJ2-7

cdr3_nt: TGTGCCAGCAGTCATTCAACTGATAATCAGCCCCAGCATTTT
cdr3_aa: CASSHSTDNQPQHF
d_call: NA
clone_size: NA
v_call: TRBV6-4
j_call: TRBJ1-5

cdr3_nt: TGTGCCAGCAGCTCTTGGACAGGGGAGGGTGAGCAGTTCTTC
cdr3_aa: CASSSWTGEGEQFF
d_call: TRBD1
clone_size: few
v_call: TRBV7-9
j_call: TRBJ2-1

cdr3_nt: TGTGCCAGCAGCTTATTCCTGGTGGGTCGCACAGATACGCAGTATTTT
cdr3_aa: CASSLFLVGRTDTQYF
d_call: NA
clone_size: NA
v_call: TRBV11-3
j_call: TRBJ2-3

cdr3_nt: TGCAGTGCTAGAGATTTGGGGTTGAGTGAGCAGTTCTTC
cdr3_aa: CSARDLGLSEQFF
d_call: NA
clone_size: few
v_call: TRBV20-1
j_call: TRBJ2-1

cdr3_nt: TGTGCCAGCAGCCAAGAGAGTCCGAACACTGAAGCTTTCTTT
cdr3_aa: CASSQESPNTEAFF
d_call: NA
clone_size: few
v_call: TRBV14
j_call: TRBJ1-1

cdr3_nt: TGTGCCAGCAGTCCTCGACTAGTGGGGGAGCCTATCCAAGAGACCCAGTACTTC
cdr3_aa: CASSPRLVGEPIQETQYF
d_call: NA
clone_size: NA
v_call: TRBV7-6
j_call: TRBJ2-5

cdr3_nt: TGCGCCAGCAGCGGAGGGACAGGGGGCCTTGGGTCGAACATTCAGTACTTC
cdr3_aa: CASSGGTGGLGSNIQYF
d_call: TRBD1
clone_size: few
v_call: TRBV5-1
j_call: TRBJ2-4

cdr3_nt: TGTGCCAGCAGCCAAGGAAGGGCTTTGGGACTGTTTTTT
cdr3_aa: CASSQGRALGLFF
d_call: NA
clone_size: few
v_call: TRBV3-1
j_call: TRBJ1-4

cdr3_nt: TGCAGTTCACTTTCGGACAGCTATGGCTACACCTTC
cdr3_aa: CSSLSDSYGYTF
d_call: NA
clone_size: NA
v_call: TRBV20-1
j_call: TRBJ1-2

cdr3_nt: TGTGCCAGCAGCTCGTGGGACATTTCCTACGAGCAGTACTTC
cdr3_aa: CASSSWDISYEQYF
d_call: NA
clone_size: few
v_call: TRBV7-9
j_call: TRBJ2-7

cdr3_nt: TGCAGTGCTAGAGAAGCCGGGAGGAATGAGCAGTTCTTC
cdr3_aa: CSAREAGRNEQFF
d_call: TRBD2
clone_size: NA
v_call: TRBV20-1
j_call: TRBJ2-1

cdr3_nt: TGTGCCAGCAGTTACGAGTTTGAGGGGTACCACGAGCAGTACTTC
cdr3_aa: CASSYEFEGYHEQYF
d_call: NA
clone_size: NA
v_call: TRBV6-6
j_call: TRBJ2-7

cdr3_nt: TGTGCCACCAGCAGGACGCGGAGCGGGGGATCTAATACGCAGTATTTT
cdr3_aa: CATSRTRSGGSNTQYF
d_call: TRBD2
clone_size: NA
v_call: TRBV15
j_call: TRBJ2-3

cdr3_nt: TGTGCCAGCAGTTTGCCCCTGATCGGACCCCCAGAAACAGATACGCAGTATTTT
cdr3_aa: CASSLPLIGPPETDTQYF
d_call: NA
clone_size: few
v_call: TRBV12-3/TRBV12-4
j_call: TRBJ2-3

cdr3_nt: TGCGCCAGCAGTCACGGAGGGACGAGCTCCTATAATTCACCCCTCCACTTT
cdr3_aa: CASSHGGTSSYNSPLHF
d_call: NA
clone_size: few
v_call: TRBV4-1
j_call: TRBJ1-6

cdr3_nt: TGTGCCAGCAGTGAAGCGCGGGGGCGAGGCACAGATACGCAGTATTTT
cdr3_aa: CASSEARGRGTDTQYF
d_call: NA
clone_size: few
v_call: TRBV2
j_call: TRBJ2-3

cdr3_nt: TGCAGCGTTGAAGAACCTGAGTTTAACTATGGCTACACCTTC
cdr3_aa: CSVEEPEFNYGYTF
d_call: NA
clone_size: few
v_call: TRBV29-1
j_call: TRBJ1-2

cdr3_nt: TGCGCCAGCAGCCGACTAGGACTAGCGGGAGTGGAAGAGACCCAGTACTTC
cdr3_aa: CASSRLGLAGVEETQYF
d_call: TRBD2
clone_size: NA
v_call: TRBV4-1
j_call: TRBJ2-5

cdr3_nt: TGTGCCAGCAGTGAAAGACCCACAGATACGCAGTATTTT
cdr3_aa: CASSERPTDTQYF
d_call: NA
clone_size: few
v_call: TRBV12-3/TRBV12-4
j_call: TRBJ2-3

cdr3_nt: TGCGCCAGCAGCCAAGATTTCAGGGGGCCCTACGAGCAGTACTTC
cdr3_aa: CASSQDFRGPYEQYF
d_call: TRBD1
clone_size: few
v_call: TRBV4-3
j_call: TRBJ2-7

cdr3_nt: TGCGCCAGCAGCCCGACAGGGGATTGGTATGGCTACACCTTC
cdr3_aa: CASSPTGDWYGYTF
d_call: TRBD1
clone_size: few
v_call: TRBV4-1
j_call: TRBJ1-2

cdr3_nt: TGCAGCGTTGAAGAACTAAACAATGAGCAGTTCTTC
cdr3_aa: CSVEELNNEQFF
d_call: NA
clone_size: once
v_call: TRBV29-1
j_call: TRBJ2-1

cdr3_nt: TGCGCCAGCAGCTTGTGGGCCGGGACCGACGCCTACGAGCAGTACTTC
cdr3_aa: CASSLWAGTDAYEQYF
d_call: NA
clone_size: few
v_call: TRBV5-1
j_call: TRBJ2-7

cdr3_nt: TGTGCCAGCAGCCCCCGGACTAGCGGGGCCTCCTACGAGCAGTACTTC
cdr3_aa: CASSPRTSGASYEQYF
d_call: TRBD2
clone_size: NA
v_call: TRBV7-9
j_call: TRBJ2-7

cdr3_nt: TGTGCCAGCAGGACAGGGCTCGGCCAGCCCCAGCATTTT
cdr3_aa: CASRTGLGQPQHF
d_call: TRBD1
clone_size: NA
v_call: TRBV28
j_call: TRBJ1-5

cdr3_nt: TGTGCCAGCAGCCAAGAATCCGGGCTGGGCGACTATGGCTACACCTTC
cdr3_aa: CASSQESGLGDYGYTF
d_call: NA
clone_size: NA
v_call: TRBV4-2
j_call: TRBJ1-2

cdr3_nt: TGTGCCAGCAGCGAGACTAGCGGGGGACCTCTAGCCAAAAACATTCAGTACTTC
cdr3_aa: CASSETSGGPLAKNIQYF
d_call: TRBD2
clone_size: NA
v_call: TRBV4-2
j_call: TRBJ2-4

cdr3_nt: TGTGCCAGCAGTCCCCCTCTCGTTGGTAGCGGGAGCACAGATACGCAGTATTTT
cdr3_aa: CASSPPLVGSGSTDTQYF
d_call: TRBD2
clone_size: NA
v_call: TRBV27
j_call: TRBJ2-3

cdr3_nt: TGTGCCAGTAGTAACAATGACGGAGGGAACACTGAAGCTTTCTTT
cdr3_aa: CASSNNDGGNTEAFF
d_call: NA
clone_size: NA
v_call: TRBV19
j_call: TRBJ1-1